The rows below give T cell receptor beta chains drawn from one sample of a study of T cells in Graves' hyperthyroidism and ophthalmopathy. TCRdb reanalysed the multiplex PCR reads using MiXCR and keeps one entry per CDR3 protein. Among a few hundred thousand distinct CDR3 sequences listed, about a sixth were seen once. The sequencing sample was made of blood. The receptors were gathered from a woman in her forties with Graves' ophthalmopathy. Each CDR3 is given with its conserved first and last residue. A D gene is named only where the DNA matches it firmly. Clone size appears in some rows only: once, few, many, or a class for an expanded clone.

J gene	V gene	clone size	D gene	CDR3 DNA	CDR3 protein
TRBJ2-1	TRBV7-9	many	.	TGTGCCAGCAGCTTATATCAGTACAATGAGCAGTTCTTC	CASSLYQYNEQFF
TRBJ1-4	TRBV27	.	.	TGTGCCAGCAGTTTATCCAGGGTACCTGAAAAACTGTTTTTT	CASSLSRVPEKLFF
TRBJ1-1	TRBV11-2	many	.	TGTGCCAGCAGCTTAGTTACGGAGACTGAAGCTTTCTTT	CASSLVTETEAFF
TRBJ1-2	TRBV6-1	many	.	TGTGCCAGCAGCCCCGGCCGCGGTGGCTACACCTTC	CASSPGRGGYTF
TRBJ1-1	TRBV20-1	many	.	TGCAGTGCTAGTGCGCCCATGAGGGGGAATACTGAAGCTTTCTTT	CSASAPMRGNTEAFF
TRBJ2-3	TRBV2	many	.	TGTGCCAGCAGTGGCTCACTAGTTACAGATACGCAGTATTTT	CASSGSLVTDTQYF
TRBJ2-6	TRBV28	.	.	TGTGCCAGCAGTTTGTTTCTCAGGGGCAGTGGGGCCAACGTCCTGACTTTC	CASSLFLRGSGANVLTF
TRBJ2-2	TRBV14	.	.	TGTGCCAGCAGCCGCGGGGTCACGCACACCGGGGAGCTGTTTTTT	CASSRGVTHTGELFF
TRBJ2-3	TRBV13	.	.	TGTGCCAGCAGCCCCCCCCGCGGGAAAAACACAGATACGCAGTATTTT	CASSPPRGKNTDTQYF
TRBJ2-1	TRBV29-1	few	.	TGCACCACTCAGGGGGGGAGTGATGAGCAGTTCTTC	CTTQGGSDEQFF
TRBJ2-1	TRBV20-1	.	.	TGCAGTGTACAGGGGTCGGCGGGGCAGTACAATGAGCAGTTCTTC	CSVQGSAGQYNEQFF
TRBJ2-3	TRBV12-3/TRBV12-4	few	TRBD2	TGTGCCAGCAGCTTTGGGGCGGGAGGGAGCACAGATACGCAGTATTTT	CASSFGAGGSTDTQYF
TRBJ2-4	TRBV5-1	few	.	TGCGCCAGCAGCTTGGCCCTTGGGGGCAAAAACATTCAGTACTTC	CASSLALGGKNIQYF
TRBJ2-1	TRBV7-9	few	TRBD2	TGTGCCAGCACCCCCACTAGCGGGGACCACAATGAGCAGTTCTTC	CASTPTSGDHNEQFF
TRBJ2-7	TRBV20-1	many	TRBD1	TGCAGTGTCCCAGGGCAGACAGGGGACAAGAAAGGCTACGAGCAGTACTTC	CSVPGQTGDKKGYEQYF
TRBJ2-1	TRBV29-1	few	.	TGCAGCGTTGAAGATCGGGACACCTACAATGAGCAGTTCTTC	CSVEDRDTYNEQFF
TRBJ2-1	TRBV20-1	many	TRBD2	TGCAGTGCCCCGAGAGGGGATCTGGCTAGCGGGTCGGGGAATGAGCAGTTCTTC	CSAPRGDLASGSGNEQFF
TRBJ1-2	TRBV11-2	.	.	TGTGCCAGCAGTTTCCGGTCCGGCTCTTATGGCTACACCTTC	CASSFRSGSYGYTF
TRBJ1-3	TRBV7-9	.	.	TGTGCCAGCAGCCCAAGACAGGCCTCTGGAAACACCATATATTTT	CASSPRQASGNTIYF
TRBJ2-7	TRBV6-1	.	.	TGTGCCAGCAGTCCACAGGGTTTGAGCGACGAGCAGTACTTC	CASSPQGLSDEQYF
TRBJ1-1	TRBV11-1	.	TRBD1	TGTGCCAGCAGCCCAGCCGGGGCAGGGGGTGAAGCTTTCTTT	CASSPAGAGGEAFF
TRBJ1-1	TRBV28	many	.	TGTGCCAGCACCCAAGGGGGGTTATGGACTGAAGCTTTCTTT	CASTQGGLWTEAFF
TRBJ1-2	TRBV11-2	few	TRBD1	TGTGCCAGCAGCGTACAGGGGGACAACTATGGCTACACCTTC	CASSVQGDNYGYTF
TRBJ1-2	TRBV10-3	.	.	TGTGCCATCAGTGATTATAGCGACGCTCGTGGCTACACCTTC	CAISDYSDARGYTF
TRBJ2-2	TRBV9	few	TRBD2	TGTGCCAGCAGCGCCTCGGTTGGGGCGGGAGGGACGATCACCGGGGAGCTGTTTTTT	CASSASVGAGGTITGELFF
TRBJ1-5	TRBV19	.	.	TGTGCCAGTAGTAAGGGCATTGATCAGCCCCAGCATTTT	CASSKGIDQPQHF
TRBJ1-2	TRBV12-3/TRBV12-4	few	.	TGTGCCAGCAGGGCCGGGACCGATAACTATGGCTACACCTTC	CASRAGTDNYGYTF
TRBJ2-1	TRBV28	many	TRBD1	TGTGCCAGCAGCCCCGGAACAGGGGGCTATGACAATGAGCAGTTCTTC	CASSPGTGGYDNEQFF
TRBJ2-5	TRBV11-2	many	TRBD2	TGTGCCAGCAGCCACCCCTCCGGGAGGCAAGAGACCCAGTACTTC	CASSHPSGRQETQYF
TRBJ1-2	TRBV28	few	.	TGTGCCAGCAGTCCTCCTCGGAACTATGGCTACACCTTC	CASSPPRNYGYTF
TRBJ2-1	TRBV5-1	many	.	TGCGCCAGCAGCGTAGGGAAGGCCACGTACAATGAGCAGTTCTTC	CASSVGKATYNEQFF
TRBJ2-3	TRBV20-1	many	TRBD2	TGCAGTGCTAGAGAAGCATTAGCGGGAGACACAGATACGCAGTATTTT	CSAREALAGDTDTQYF
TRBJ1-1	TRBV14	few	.	TGTGCCAGCAGCCAACGGAAAGAAGCTTTCTTT	CASSQRKEAFF
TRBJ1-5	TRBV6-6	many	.	TGTGCCAGCAGTTACCAACGGAGCAATCAGCCCCAGCATTTT	CASSYQRSNQPQHF
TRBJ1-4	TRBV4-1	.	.	TGCGCCAGCAGCCACGTTAATGAAAAACTGTTTTTT	CASSHVNEKLFF
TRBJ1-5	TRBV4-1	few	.	.	CASSQDSGQAQPQHF
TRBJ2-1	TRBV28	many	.	TGTGCCAGCAGCTCCCCCCAGGTAGCCAATGAGCAGTTCTTC	CASSSPQVANEQFF
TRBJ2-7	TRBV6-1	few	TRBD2	TGTGCCAGCCAACGCGGGGTGGGAGGGAGCTACGAGCAGTACTTC	CASQRGVGGSYEQYF
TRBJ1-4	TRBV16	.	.	TGTGCCAGCAGCCCGGGTGGCAGCCTTGGGGAAAAACTGTTTTTT	CASSPGGSLGEKLFF
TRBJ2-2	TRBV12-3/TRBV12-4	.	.	TGTGCCAGCAGTTTAGCGGGGGGGCTGTTTTTT	CASSLAGGLFF
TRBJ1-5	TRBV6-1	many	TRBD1	TGTGCCAGCAGTGAAGAAGTGACAGGGTATCAGCCCCAGCATTTT	CASSEEVTGYQPQHF
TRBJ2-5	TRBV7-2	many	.	TGTGCCAGCAGCTCAAGACCCGGGCAAGAGACCCAGTACTTC	CASSSRPGQETQYF